This entry concerns a single TCR beta chain. What it recognizes is unknown. Germline trimming cut 10 bases from V and 4 bases from J; bases unmatched to any gene: 7. Germline assignment: CDR1 LNHDA and CDR2 SQIVND (reference sequence). CDR3 length: 13 residues. Clones were read by immunoSEQ multiplex PCR, and TCRdb kept only the in-frame ones, dropping some. The sample consists of 20,000 to 25,000 clones, roughly 74% of them appearing once. The unexposed donors gave CD4+ T cells in 2011-2018, prior to COVID-19. After approximately ten days of culture, CD4+ T cells were isolated. This sample was taken from a study of CD4 T cells in relation to SARS-CoV-2 and coronaviruses.

The TCR originated in a human donor in good health. V and J are TRBV19 and TRBJ2-7; 10 bases line up with TRBD1. Sequencing was carried out using CD4+ T cells from PBMCs, cultured in vitro. In nucleotides, the CDR3 is TGTGCCACCTCTGACAGGGGGCCGTACGAGCAGTACTTC. It specifies CATSDRGPYEQYF. Full variable domain (remainder filled in from reference TRBV19 and TRBJ2-7): DGGITQSPKYLFRKEGQNVTLSCEQNLNHDAMYWYRQDPGQGLRLIYYSQIVNDFQKGDIAEGYSVSREKKESFPLTVTSAQKNPTAFYLCATSDRGPYEQYFGPGTRLTVT.